This TCR beta chain was identified in a study of vaccination and CD4 T cells after COVID-19. Study in general: The study enrolled six male and four female convalescents, two of whom were Hispanic.

An Oncomine TCR Beta short-read assay was used to sequence the DNA from cultured CD4+ T cells. Cultured CD4+ T cells yielded the extracted genomic DNA. TCRdb reprocessed the PCR reads with MiXCR, giving one entry per CDR3 protein. Here the sample spans around 8,300 distinct CDR3 sequences, around half being singletons. Stated treatment: roughly 11-day PBMC culture with coronavirus spike peptide pools or control peptides (ViraFEST assay). Negative selection separated CD4+ T cells from roughly 10-day cultures. CDR1 and CDR2 from the germline V gene are KGHDR and SFDVKD. The CDR3 is made up of 15 amino acids. The V gene end was trimmed by 3 bases and the J gene end by 8 bases; junction bases not matched to a gene: 4. Points on this clonotype: Its antigen is undetermined.

Whole-study findings and limits: Relatively few convalescent patients and no early post-infection timepoints were analyzed.

The chain uses TRBV24-1 and TRBJ1-5; TRBD1 agrees at 12 bases. Specimen: CD4+ T cells from blood, cultured in vitro. This TCR derives from a human donor who had recovered from COVID-19. The DNA for the CDR3 is TGTGCCACCAGTGATCCCGGGACAGGGGGCGAGCCCCAGCATTTT. Amino acid sequence: CATSDPGTGGEPQHF.